A selection of T cell receptor beta chains follows, all from one sample in a study of blood T cell repertoires in COVID-19. Data came from immunoSEQ multiplex PCR; TCRdb stores just in-frame clones and leaves some out. This table has 100,000 to 150,000 clones, 84% appearing once. The sequencing input was peripheral blood. Receptors were obtained from a woman at least 80 years old with acute or convalescent COVID-19. Both conserved end residues are trimmed from each CDR3. A row's size may be missing; if present it is once, few, many or a size class.

V	size	J	CDR3
TRBV10-3	-	TRBJ1-1	AISESREVNTEAF
TRBV18	-	TRBJ2-1	ASSPSNLAGVLNEQF
TRBV15	-	TRBJ2-2	ATSRPGSWGELF
TRBV4-3	-	TRBJ1-3	ASSQDPGQGVGNTIY
TRBV6-5	-	TRBJ2-7	ASRRPTGAYEQY
TRBV6-2/TRBV6-3	-	TRBJ1-1	ASSTRQGAMNTEAF
TRBV7-8	-	TRBJ2-5	ASSFSGGVEETQY
TRBV7-8	many	TRBJ2-1	ASSLSRQGVHNEQF
TRBV7-2	-	TRBJ1-2	ASSLVIRDRGGYT
TRBV20-1	once	TRBJ2-1	SASRLAGGKVEQF
TRBV27	-	TRBJ1-2	ASSSWSGNYGYT
TRBV7-9	-	TRBJ1-3	ASSLDATGNTIY
TRBV5-6	-	TRBJ2-7	ASSLGSVGGREQY